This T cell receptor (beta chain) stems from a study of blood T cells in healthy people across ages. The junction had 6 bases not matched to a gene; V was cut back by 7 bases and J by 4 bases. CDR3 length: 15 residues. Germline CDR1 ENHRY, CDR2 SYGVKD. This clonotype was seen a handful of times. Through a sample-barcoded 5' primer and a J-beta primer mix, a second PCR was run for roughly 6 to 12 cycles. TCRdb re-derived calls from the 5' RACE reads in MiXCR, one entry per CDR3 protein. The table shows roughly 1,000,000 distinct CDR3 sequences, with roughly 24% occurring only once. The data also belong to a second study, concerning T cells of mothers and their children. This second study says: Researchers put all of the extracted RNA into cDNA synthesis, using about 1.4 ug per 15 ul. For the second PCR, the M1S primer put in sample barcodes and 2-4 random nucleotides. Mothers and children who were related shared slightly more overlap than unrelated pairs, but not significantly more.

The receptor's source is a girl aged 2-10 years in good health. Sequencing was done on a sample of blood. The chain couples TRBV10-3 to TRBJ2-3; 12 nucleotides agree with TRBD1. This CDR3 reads CAITGDRGRADTQYF. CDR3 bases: TGTGCCATCACTGGGGACAGGGGGCGTGCAGATACGCAGTATTTT.